This T cell receptor (beta chain) was obtained from a study of shared clonotypes between healthy human individuals. The V gene lost 5 bases and the J gene lost 7 bases, with 20 bases spanning the gap. The CDR3 has 15 amino acids. Germline CDR1 reads SSHAT; CDR2 reads FNYEAQ (reference sequence). Each cell subset's genomic DNA was divided evenly among several immunoSEQ plates. The repertoire was sequenced with immunoSEQ multiplex PCR; TCRdb's copy has only in-frame clones and lacks some. The sample carries some 2,500,000 clones, around 93% recorded once. This clonotype was obtained from a man in his late teens or twenties in good health. Some clones in this sample may be carry-over from other donors' samples. The sample consisted of naive CD4+ T cells from PBMCs. As to subset: CD45RA+ positively selected. V usage is TRBV7-7 and J usage is TRBJ2-5; the D gene is possibly TRBD1 (6 bases). CDR3 in amino acids: CASSPASGAIVTQYF. The CDR3 bases are TGTGCCAGCAGCCCCGCCTCAGGGGCGATAGTGACCCAGTACTTC.